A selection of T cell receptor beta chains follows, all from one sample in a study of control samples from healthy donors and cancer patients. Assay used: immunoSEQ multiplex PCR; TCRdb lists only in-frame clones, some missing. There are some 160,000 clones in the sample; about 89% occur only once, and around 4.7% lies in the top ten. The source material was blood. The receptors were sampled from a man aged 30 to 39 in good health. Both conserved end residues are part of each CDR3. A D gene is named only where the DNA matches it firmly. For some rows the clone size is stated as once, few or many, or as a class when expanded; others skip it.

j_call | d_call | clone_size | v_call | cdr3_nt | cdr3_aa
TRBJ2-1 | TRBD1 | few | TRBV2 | TGTGCCAGCAGCCACCAGGGACAGGGGGCCCACAATGAGCAGTTCTTC | CASSHQGQGAHNEQFF
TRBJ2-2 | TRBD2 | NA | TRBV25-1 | TGTGCCAGCAGTGAAGCTATAGCGGGGGGGCGGGGCGGGGAGCTGTTTTTT | CASSEAIAGGRGGELFF
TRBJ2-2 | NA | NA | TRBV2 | TGTGCCAGCAGTGAAGGACAGAGACTAAACACCGGGGAGCTGTTTTTT | CASSEGQRLNTGELFF
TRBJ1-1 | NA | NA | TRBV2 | TGTGCCAGCAGGATCCGGGGAAACACTGAAGCTTTCTTT | CASRIRGNTEAFF
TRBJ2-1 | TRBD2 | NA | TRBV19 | TGTGCCAGTAGTATTTCGGGACTAGCGAAACACAATGAGCAGTTCTTC | CASSISGLAKHNEQFF
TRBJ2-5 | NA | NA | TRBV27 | TGTGCCAGCAGTTTAGTTTCCGGGACTTCGGTGGCCCAGTACTTC | CASSLVSGTSVAQYF
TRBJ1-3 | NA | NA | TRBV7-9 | TGTGCCAGCAGCTTATCGGCCTCTGGAAACACCATATATTTT | CASSLSASGNTIYF
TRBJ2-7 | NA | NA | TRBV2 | TGTGCCAGCAGTGAACAACAGATCTACGAGCAGTACTTC | CASSEQQIYEQYF
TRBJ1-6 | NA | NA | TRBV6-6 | TGTGCCAGCAGAGACTTCCGGAGCCCCCCTTCACCCCTCCACTTT | CASRDFRSPPSPLHF
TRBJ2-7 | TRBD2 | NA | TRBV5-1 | TGCGCCAGCAGCTTGATGACTAGCGGGAGTGGATCCTACGAGCAGTACTTC | CASSLMTSGSGSYEQYF
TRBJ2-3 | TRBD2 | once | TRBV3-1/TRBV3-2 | TGTGCCAGCAGCTCACGACTAGCGGCTAGCACAGATACGCAGTATTTT | CASSSRLAASTDTQYF
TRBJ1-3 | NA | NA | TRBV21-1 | TGTGCCAGCAGCTCCCTGGGGGGCTCTGGAAACACCATATATTTT | CASSSLGGSGNTIYF
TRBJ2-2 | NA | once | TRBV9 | TGTGCCAGCAGCGTAGGCGGGGCCGGCGGGGAGCTGTTTTTT | CASSVGGAGGELFF